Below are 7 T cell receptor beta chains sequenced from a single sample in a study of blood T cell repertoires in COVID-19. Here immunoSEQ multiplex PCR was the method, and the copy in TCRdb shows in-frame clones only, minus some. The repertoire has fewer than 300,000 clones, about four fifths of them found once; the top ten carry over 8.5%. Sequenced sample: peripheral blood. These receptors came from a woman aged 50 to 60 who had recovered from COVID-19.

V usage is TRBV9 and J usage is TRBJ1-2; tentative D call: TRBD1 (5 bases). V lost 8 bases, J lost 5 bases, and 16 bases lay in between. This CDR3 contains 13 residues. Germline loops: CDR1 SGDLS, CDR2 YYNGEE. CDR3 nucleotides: TGTGCCAGTGGCACCGACAGCAAATATGGCTACACCTTC. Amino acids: CASGTDSKYGYTF.

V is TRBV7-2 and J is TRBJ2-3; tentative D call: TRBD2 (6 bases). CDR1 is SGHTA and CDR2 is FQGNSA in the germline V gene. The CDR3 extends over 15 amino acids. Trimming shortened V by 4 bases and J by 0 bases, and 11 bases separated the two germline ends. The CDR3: CASSSMTRSTDTQYF. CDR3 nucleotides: TGTGCCAGCAGCTCCATGACTAGAAGCACAGATACGCAGTATTTT.

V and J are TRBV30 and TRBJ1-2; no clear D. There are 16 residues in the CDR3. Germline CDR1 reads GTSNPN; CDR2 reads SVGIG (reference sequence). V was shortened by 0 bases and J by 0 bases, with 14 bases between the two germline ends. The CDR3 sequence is CAWSVSGGGTNYGYTF. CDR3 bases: TGTGCCTGGAGTGTAAGCGGTGGTGGGACTAACTATGGCTACACCTTC.

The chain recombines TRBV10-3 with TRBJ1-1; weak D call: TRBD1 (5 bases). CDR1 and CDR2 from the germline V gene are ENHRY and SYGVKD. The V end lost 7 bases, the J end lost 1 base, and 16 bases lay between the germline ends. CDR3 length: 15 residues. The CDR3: CAITRRGGENTEAFF. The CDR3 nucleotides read TGTGCCATCACTCGTAGGGGAGGGGAGAACACTGAAGCTTTCTTT.

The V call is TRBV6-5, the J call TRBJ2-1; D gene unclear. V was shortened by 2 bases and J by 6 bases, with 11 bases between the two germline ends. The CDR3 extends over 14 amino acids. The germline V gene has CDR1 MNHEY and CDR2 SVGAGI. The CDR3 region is CASSYGYGINEQFF. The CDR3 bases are TGTGCCAGCAGTTACGGTTACGGTATCAATGAGCAGTTCTTC.

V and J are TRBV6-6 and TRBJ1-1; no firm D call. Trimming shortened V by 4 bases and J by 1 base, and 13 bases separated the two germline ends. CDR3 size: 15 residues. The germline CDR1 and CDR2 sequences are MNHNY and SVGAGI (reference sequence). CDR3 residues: CASSSTTSGNTEAFF. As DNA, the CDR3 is TGTGCCAGCAGTTCAACCACGTCGGGGAACACTGAAGCTTTCTTT.

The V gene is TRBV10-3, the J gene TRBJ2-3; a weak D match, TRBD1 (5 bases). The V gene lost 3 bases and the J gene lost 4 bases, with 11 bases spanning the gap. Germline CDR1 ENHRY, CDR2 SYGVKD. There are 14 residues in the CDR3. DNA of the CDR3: TGTGCCATCAGTGATTCTACAGGAGCAGATACGCAGTATTTT. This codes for CAISDSTGADTQYF.